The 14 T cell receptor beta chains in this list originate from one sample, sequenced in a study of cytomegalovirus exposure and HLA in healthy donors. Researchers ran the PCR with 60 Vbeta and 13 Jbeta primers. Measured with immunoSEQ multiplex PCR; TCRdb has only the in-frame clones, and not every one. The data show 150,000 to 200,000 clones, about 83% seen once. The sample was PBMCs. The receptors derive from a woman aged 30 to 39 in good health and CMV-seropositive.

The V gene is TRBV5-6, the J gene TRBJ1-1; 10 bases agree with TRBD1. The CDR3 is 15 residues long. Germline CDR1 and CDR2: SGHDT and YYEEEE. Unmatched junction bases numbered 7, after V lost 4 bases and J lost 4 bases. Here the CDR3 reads CASSRGQGLGTEAFF. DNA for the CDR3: TGTGCCAGCAGCCGGGGACAGGGGTTGGGCACTGAAGCTTTCTTT.

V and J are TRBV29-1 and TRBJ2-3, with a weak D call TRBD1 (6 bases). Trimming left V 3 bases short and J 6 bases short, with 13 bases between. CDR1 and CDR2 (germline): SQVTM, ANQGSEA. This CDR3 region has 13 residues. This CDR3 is CSVDGTRRDTQYF. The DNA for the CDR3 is TGCAGCGTTGACGGGACAAGACGGGATACGCAGTATTTT.

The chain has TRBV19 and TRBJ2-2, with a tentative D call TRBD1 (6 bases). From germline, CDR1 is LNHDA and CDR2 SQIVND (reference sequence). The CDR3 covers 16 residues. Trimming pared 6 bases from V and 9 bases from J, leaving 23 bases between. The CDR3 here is CASSPLGGGGHRELFF. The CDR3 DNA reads TGTGCCAGTAGCCCCCTAGGGGGTGGGGGACACCGGGAGCTGTTTTTT.

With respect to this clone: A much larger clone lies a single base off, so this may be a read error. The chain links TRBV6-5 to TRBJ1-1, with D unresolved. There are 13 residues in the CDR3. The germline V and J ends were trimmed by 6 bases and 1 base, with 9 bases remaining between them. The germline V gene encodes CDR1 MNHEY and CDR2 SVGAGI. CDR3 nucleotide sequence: TGTGCCAGCAGCCCTCGACAGAACACTGAAGCTTTCTTT. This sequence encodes CASSPRQNTEAFF.

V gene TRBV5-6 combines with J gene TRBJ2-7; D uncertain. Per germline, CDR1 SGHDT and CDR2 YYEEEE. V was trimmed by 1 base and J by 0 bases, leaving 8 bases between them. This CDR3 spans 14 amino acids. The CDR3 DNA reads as TGTGCCAGCAGCTTGACTGACAACTCCTACGAGCAGTACTTC. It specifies CASSLTDNSYEQYF. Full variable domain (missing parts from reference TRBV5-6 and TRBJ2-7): DAGVTQSPTHLIKTRGQQVTLRCSPKSGHDTVSWYQQALGQGPQFIFQYYEEEERQRGNFPDRFSGHQFPNYSSELNVNALLLGDSALYLCASSLTDNSYEQYFGPGTRLTVT.

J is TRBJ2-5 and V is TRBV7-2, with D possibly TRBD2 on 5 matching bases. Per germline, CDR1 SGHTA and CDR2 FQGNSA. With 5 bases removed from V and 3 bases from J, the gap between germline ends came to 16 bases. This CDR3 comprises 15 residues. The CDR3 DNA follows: TGTGCCAGCAGCCCGGGTCCGGGAAGAGAAGAGACCCAGTACTTC. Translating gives CASSPGPGREETQYF.

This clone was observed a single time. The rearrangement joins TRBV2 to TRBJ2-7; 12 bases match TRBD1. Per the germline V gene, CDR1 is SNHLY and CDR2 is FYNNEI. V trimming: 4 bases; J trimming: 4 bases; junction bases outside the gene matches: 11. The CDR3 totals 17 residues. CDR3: CASSGDRGLPTPYEQYF. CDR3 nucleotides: TGTGCCAGCAGTGGGGACAGGGGGCTACCCACCCCATACGAGCAGTACTTC.

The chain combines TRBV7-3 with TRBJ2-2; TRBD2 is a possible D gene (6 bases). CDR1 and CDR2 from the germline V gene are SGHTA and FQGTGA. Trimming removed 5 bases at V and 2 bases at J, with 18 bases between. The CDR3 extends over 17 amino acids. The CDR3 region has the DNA TGTGCCAGCAGCCCCCCTTGGGGGGAACCCAACACCGGGGAGCTGTTTTTT. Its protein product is CASSPPWGEPNTGELFF. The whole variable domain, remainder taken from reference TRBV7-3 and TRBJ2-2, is GAGVSQTPSNKVTEKGKYVELRCDPISGHTALYWYRQSLGQGPEFLIYFQGTGAADDSGLPNDRFFAVRPEGSVSTLKIQRTERGDSAVYLCASSPPWGEPNTGELFFGEGSRLTVL.

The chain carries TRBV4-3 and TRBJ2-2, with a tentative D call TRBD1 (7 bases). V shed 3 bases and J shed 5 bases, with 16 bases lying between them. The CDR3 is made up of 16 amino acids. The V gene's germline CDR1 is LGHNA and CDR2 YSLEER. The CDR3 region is CASSHLGGTETGELFF. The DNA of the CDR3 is TGCGCCAGCAGCCACCTCGGAGGGACAGAAACCGGGGAGCTGTTTTTT.

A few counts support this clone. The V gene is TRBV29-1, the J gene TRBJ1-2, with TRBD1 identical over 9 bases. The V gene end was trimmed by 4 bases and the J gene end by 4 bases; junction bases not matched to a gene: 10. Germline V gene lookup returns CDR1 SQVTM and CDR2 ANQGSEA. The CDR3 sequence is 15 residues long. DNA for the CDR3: TGCAGCGTTGCCCCCACAGGGGGCAAAGGCTATGGCTACACCTTC. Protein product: CSVAPTGGKGYGYTF. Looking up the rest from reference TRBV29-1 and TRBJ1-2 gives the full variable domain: SAVISQKPSRDICQRGTSLTIQCQVDSQVTMMFWYRQQPGQSLTLIATANQGSEATYESGFVIDKFPISRPNLTFSTLTVSNMSPEDSSIYLCSVAPTGGKGYGYTFGSGTRLTVV.

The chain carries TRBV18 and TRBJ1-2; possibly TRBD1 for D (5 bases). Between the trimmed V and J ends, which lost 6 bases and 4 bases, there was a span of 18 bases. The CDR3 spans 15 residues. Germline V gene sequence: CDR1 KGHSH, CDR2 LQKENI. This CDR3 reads CASSTQQGRGYGYTF. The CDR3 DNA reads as TGTGCCAGCTCCACTCAGCAAGGGAGGGGCTATGGCTACACCTTC.

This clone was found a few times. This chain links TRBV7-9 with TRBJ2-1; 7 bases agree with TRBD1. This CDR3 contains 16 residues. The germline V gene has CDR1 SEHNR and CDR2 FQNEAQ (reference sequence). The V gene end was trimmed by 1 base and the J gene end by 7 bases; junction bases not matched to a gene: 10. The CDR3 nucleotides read TGTGCCAGCAGCTTAGAGGGGCAGGGGGTATGGAATGAGCAGTTCTTC. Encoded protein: CASSLEGQGVWNEQFF.

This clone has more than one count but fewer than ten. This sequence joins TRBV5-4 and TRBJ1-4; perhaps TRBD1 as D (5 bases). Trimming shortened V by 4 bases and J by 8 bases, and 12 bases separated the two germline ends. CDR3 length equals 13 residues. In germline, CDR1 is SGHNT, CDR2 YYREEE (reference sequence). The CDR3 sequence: CASSAMGREKLFF. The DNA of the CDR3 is TGTGCCAGCAGCGCCATGGGGCGCGAAAAACTGTTTTTT.

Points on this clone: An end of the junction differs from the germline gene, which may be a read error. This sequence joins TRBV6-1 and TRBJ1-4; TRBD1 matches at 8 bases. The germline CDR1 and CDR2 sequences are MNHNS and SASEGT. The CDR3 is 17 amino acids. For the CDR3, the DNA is TGTGCCGGCAGTGGAAACAGGGGGTCCGCGTTTAATGAAAAACTGTTTTTT. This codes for CAGSGNRGSAFNEKLFF.